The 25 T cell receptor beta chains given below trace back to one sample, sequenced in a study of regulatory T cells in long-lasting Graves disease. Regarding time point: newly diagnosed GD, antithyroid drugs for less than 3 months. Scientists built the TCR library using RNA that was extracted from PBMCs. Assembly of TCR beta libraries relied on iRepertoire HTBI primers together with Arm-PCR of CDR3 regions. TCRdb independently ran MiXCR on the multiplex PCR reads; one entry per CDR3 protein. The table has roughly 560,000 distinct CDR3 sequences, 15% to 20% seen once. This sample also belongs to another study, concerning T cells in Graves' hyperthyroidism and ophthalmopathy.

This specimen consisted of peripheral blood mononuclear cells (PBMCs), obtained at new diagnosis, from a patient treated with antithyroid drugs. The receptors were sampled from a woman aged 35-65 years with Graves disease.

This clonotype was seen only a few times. CDR3 loop: CASSLVGRVVEQYF. The CDR3 DNA reads as TGTGCCAGCAGCTTAGTGGGCAGGGTTGTCGAGCAGTACTTC. J is TRBJ2-7 and V is TRBV7-9, with D possibly being TRBD1 (5 bases). CDR1 is SEHNR, CDR2 FQNEAQ, per germline (reference sequence). V shed 1 base and J shed 6 bases, with 13 bases lying between them. The CDR3 sequence is 14 residues long.

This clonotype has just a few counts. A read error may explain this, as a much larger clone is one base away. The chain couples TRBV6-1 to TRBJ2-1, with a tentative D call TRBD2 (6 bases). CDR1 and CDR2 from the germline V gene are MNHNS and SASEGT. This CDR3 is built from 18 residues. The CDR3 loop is CASTSRTNWAGNLNAQFF. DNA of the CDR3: TGTGCCAGCACCTCCAGAACCAATTGGGCGGGGAATCTCAATGCGCAGTTCTTC.

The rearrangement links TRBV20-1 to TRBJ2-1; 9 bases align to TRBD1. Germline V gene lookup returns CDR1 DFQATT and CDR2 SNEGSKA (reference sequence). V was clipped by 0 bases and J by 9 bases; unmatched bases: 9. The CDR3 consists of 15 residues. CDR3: CSARDNRGRGGEQFF. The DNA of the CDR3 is TGCAGTGCTAGAGACAACAGGGGGCGCGGGGGTGAGCAGTTCTTC.

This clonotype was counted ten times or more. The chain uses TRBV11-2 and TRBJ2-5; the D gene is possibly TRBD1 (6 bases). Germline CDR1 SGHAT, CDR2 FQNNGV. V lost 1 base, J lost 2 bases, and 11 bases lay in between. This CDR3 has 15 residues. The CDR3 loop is CASSLGTDRQETQYF. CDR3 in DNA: TGTGCCAGCAGCTTAGGGACAGACAGACAAGAGACCCAGTACTTC.

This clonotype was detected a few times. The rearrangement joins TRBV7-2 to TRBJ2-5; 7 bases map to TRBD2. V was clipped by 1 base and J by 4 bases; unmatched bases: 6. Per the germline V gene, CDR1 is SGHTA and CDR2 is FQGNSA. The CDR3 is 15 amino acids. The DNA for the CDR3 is TGTGCCAGCAGCTTAGGGGACTACTTCCCAGAGACCCAGTACTTC. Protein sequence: CASSLGDYFPETQYF.

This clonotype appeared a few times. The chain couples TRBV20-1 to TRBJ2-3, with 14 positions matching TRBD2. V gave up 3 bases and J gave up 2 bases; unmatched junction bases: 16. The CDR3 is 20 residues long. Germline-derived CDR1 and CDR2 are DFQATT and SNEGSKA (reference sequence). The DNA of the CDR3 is TGCAGTGCTAGGCTTCGACTCTACCAGACTAGCGGGGGGGACACAGATACGCAGTATTTT. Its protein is CSARLRLYQTSGGDTDTQYF.

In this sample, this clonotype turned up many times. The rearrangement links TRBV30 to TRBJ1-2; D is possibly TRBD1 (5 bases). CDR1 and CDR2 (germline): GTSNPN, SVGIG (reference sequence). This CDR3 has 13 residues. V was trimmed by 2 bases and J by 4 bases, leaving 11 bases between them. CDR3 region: CAWSRDRRYGYTF. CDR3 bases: TGTGCCTGGAGTCGTGACAGACGCTATGGCTACACCTTC.

CDR3 sequence reads: CASSLRGLLSSPLHF. The CDR3 DNA reads as TGTGCCAGCAGCCTCAGGGGCTTGCTTTCTTCACCCCTCCACTTT. The chain recombines TRBV3-1 with TRBJ1-6; possible D gene TRBD1, 6 bases. V was shortened by 4 bases and J by 9 bases, with 16 bases between the two germline ends. Germline V gene sequence: CDR1 LGHDT, CDR2 YNNKEL (reference sequence). This CDR3 is built from 15 residues.

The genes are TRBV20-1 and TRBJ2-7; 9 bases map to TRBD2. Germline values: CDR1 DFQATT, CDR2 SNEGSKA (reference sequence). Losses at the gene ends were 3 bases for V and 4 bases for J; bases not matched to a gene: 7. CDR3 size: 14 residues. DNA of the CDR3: TGCAGTGCTAGTGAAGCGGGGGGAGTTTACGAGCAGTACTTC. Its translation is CSASEAGGVYEQYF.

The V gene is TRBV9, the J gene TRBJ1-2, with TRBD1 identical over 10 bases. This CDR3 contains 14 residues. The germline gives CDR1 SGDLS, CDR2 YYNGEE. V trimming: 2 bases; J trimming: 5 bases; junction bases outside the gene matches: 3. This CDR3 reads CASSVRQGAYGYTF. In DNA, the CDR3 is TGTGCCAGCAGCGTGAGACAGGGGGCTTATGGCTACACCTTC.

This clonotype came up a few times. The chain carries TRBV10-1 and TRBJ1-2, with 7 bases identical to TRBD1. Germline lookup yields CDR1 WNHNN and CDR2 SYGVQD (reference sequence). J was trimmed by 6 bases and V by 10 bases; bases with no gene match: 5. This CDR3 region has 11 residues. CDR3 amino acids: CANPTGNGYTF. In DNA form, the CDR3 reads TGCGCCAACCCGACAGGGAATGGCTACACCTTC.

CDR3: CASSEAGPPTGFF. CDR3 nucleotides: TGTGCCAGCAGTGAAGCGGGGCCTCCTACGGGGTTCTTC. The chain uses TRBV6-1 and TRBJ2-1; tentative D call: TRBD1 (5 bases). CDR1 and CDR2 from the germline V gene are MNHNS and SASEGT. V was shortened by 0 bases and J by 15 bases, with 15 bases between the two germline ends. There are 13 residues in the CDR3.

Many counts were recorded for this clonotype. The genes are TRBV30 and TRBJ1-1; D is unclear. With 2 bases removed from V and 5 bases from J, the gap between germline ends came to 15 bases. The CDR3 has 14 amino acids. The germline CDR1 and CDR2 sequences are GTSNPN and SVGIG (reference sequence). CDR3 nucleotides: TGTGCCTGGAGTTGGAGCCAGCCAAATACTGAAGCTTTCTTT. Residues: CAWSWSQPNTEAFF.

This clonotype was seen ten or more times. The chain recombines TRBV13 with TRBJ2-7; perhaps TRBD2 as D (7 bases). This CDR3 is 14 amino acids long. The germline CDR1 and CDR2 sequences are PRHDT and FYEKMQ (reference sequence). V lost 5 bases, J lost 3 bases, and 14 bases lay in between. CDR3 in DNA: TGTGCCAGCAGCCGGGGGGACACTTACTACGAGCAGTACTTC. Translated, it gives CASSRGDTYYEQYF.

The CDR3 sequence is CASSPPGAGGPYNEQFF. The CDR3 DNA is TGTGCCAGCAGTCCCCCGGGGGCGGGGGGCCCCTACAATGAGCAGTTCTTC. J is TRBJ2-1 and V is TRBV11-2; 8 bases line up with TRBD2. The junction had 12 bases not matched to a gene; V was cut back by 6 bases and J by 2 bases. The CDR3 has 17 amino acids. Germline CDR1 and CDR2: SGHAT and FQNNGV.

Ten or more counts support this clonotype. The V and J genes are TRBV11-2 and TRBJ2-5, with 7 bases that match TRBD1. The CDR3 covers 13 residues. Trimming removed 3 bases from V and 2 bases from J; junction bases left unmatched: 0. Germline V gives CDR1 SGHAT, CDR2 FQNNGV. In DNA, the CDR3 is TGTGCCAGCAGCTTGGGACAGCAAGAGACCCAGTACTTC. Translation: CASSLGQQETQYF.

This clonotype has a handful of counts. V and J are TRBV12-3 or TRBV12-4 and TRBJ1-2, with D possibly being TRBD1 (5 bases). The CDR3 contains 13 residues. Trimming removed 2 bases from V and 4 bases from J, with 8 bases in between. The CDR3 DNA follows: TGTGCCAGCAGTTTAAAGGACACCTATGGCTACACCTTC. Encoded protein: CASSLKDTYGYTF.

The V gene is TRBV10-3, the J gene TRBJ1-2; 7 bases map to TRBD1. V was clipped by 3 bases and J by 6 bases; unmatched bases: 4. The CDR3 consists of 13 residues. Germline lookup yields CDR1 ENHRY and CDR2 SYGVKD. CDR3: CAISDRGGDGYTF. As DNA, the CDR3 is TGTGCCATCAGTGACAGGGGGGGGGATGGCTACACCTTC.

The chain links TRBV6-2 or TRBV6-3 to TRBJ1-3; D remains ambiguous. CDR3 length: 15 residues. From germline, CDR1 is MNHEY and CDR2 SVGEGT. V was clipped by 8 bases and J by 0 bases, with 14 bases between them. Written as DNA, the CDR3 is TGTGCCAGCGGGTACTCAACAGTCTCTGGAAACACCATATATTTT. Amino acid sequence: CASGYSTVSGNTIYF.

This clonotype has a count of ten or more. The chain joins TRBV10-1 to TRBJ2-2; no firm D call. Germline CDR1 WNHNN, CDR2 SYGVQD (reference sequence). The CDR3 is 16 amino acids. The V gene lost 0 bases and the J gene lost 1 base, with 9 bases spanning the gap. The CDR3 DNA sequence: TGCGCCAGCAGTGAGTCGAATACGCAGAACACCGGGGAGCTGTTTTTT. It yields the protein CASSESNTQNTGELFF.

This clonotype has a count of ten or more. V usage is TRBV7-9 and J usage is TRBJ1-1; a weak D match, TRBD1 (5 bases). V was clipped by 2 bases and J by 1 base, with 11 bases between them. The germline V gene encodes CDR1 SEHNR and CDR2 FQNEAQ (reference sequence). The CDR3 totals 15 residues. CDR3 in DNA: TGTGCCAGCAGCTTATCGGGACGGACGAACACTGAAGCTTTCTTT. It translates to CASSLSGRTNTEAFF. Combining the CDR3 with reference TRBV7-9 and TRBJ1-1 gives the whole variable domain DTGVSQNPRHKITKRGQNVTFRCDPISEHNRLYWYRQTLGQGPEFLTYFQNEAQLEKSRLLSDRFSAERPKGSFSTLEIQRTEQGDSAMYLCASSLSGRTNTEAFFGQGTRLTVV.

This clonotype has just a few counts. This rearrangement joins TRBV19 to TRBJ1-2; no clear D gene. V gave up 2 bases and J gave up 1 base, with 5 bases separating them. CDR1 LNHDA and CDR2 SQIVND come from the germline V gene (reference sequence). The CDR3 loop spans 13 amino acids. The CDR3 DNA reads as TGTGCCAGTAGTATACCAAGTAACTATGGCTACACCTTC. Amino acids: CASSIPSNYGYTF.

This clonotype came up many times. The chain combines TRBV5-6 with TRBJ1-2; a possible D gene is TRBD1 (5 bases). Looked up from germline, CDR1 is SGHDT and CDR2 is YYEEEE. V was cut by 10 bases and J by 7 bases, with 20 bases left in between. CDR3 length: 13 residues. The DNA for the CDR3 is TGTGCCTGCCGAGAGGGGAAAGTCAGTGGCTACACCTTC. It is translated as CACREGKVSGYTF.

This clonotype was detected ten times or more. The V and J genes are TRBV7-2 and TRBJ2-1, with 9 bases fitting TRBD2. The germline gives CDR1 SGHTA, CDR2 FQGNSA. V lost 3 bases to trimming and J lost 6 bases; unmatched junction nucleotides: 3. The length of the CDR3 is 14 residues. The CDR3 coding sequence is TGTGCCAGCAGCTTTCTAGCGGGGCCCAATGAGCAGTTCTTC. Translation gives CASSFLAGPNEQFF.

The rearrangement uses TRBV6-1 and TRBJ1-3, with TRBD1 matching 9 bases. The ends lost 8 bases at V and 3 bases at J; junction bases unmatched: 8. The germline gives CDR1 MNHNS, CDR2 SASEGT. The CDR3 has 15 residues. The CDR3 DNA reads TGTGCCAGCGGTAAACAGGGGGCTGTTGGAAACACCATATATTTT. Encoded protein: CASGKQGAVGNTIYF.